The entry below describes one T cell receptor (beta chain). The antigen remains undetermined. Under the authors' procedure: ImmunoSEQ gave junction-only sequences without quality scores, so filtering differed. The data were produced by immunoSEQ multiplex PCR, yet TCRdb's version contains in-frame clones alone and is incomplete. The V and J calls and clone size come from that table; D and trimming were worked out from the DNA. The table shows roughly 500,000 clones, with more than 75% occurring only once. The data belong to a study of shared clonotypes between healthy human individuals. The study, taken as a whole, reports: Among donors, sharing of clonotypes was expected to be affected by sequencing depth.

All donors were healthy HIV-negative adults lacking recent acute infections or vaccinations. In germline, CDR1 is SGHAT, CDR2 FQNNGV. The CDR3 spans 12 residues. V lost 8 bases and J 0 bases, leaving 7 bases between the germline ends. The sequencing sample was made of PBMCs. The sequence was collected from a woman aged 40 to 50 in good health. Some clones in this sample may be carry-over from other donors' samples. This chain connects TRBV11-2 to TRBJ1-1; D call uncertain. CDR3: CASAGVNTEAFF. In nucleotides, the CDR3 is TGTGCCAGCGCCGGGGTGAACACTGAAGCTTTCTTT.